The rows below give T cell receptor beta chains drawn from one sample of a study of PD-1 blockade in classical Hodgkin lymphoma. Here immunoSEQ multiplex PCR was the method, and the copy in TCRdb shows in-frame clones only, minus some. The table records tens of thousands of clones, approximately 78% of them present only once. The specimen comprised peripheral blood mononuclear cells (PBMCs), sampled before the fourth cycle of nivolumab. These receptors came from a human donor with classical Hodgkin lymphoma. CDR3s include the opening cysteine and the closing phenylalanine or tryptophan. A D gene is named only where the DNA matches it firmly. Clone size appears in some rows only: once, few, many, or a class for an expanded clone.

v_call: TRBV18; j_call: TRBJ1-3; clone_size: -; d_call: TRBD1; cdr3_nt: TGTGCCAGCTCACCAGGGACAGGGGACGGAAACACCATATATTTT; cdr3_aa: CASSPGTGDGNTIYF
v_call: TRBV6-6; j_call: TRBJ2-7; clone_size: -; d_call: TRBD2; cdr3_nt: TGTGCCAGCAGTTACCCACTAGCGGCACACTACGAGCAGTACTTC; cdr3_aa: CASSYPLAAHYEQYF
v_call: TRBV6-5; j_call: TRBJ1-5; clone_size: -; d_call: -; cdr3_nt: TGTGCCAGCAGTGACGAAGATCAGCCCCAGCATTTT; cdr3_aa: CASSDEDQPQHF
v_call: TRBV5-4; j_call: TRBJ1-4; clone_size: -; d_call: -; cdr3_nt: TGTGCCAGCAGCCAAGGGGGGGGGCAGACAACTAATGAAAAACTGTTTTTT; cdr3_aa: CASSQGGGQTTNEKLFF
v_call: TRBV5-6; j_call: TRBJ2-5; clone_size: -; d_call: -; cdr3_nt: TGTGCCAGCAGCTTGCGCGAGACCCAGTACTTC; cdr3_aa: CASSLRETQYF
v_call: TRBV15; j_call: TRBJ2-5; clone_size: -; d_call: TRBD1; cdr3_nt: TGTGCCACCAGCAGAGCTCGGGACAGGGAGGAGACCCAGTACTTC; cdr3_aa: CATSRARDREETQYF
v_call: TRBV7-6; j_call: TRBJ2-1; clone_size: -; d_call: TRBD2; cdr3_nt: TGTGCCAGCAGTGTACTAGCGGGGTCTATGTACAATGAGCAGTTCTTC; cdr3_aa: CASSVLAGSMYNEQFF
v_call: TRBV10-2; j_call: TRBJ2-7; clone_size: -; d_call: -; cdr3_nt: TGCGCCAGCAGTGGGCCGGGGACCTACGAGCAGTACTTC; cdr3_aa: CASSGPGTYEQYF
v_call: TRBV18; j_call: TRBJ1-5; clone_size: -; d_call: -; cdr3_nt: TGTGCCAGCTCACCGATGAGCAATCAGCCCCAGCATTTT; cdr3_aa: CASSPMSNQPQHF
v_call: TRBV2; j_call: TRBJ1-2; clone_size: -; d_call: TRBD1; cdr3_nt: TGTGCCAGCAGTGAAGCGACAGGGCCTAACTATGGCTACACCTTC; cdr3_aa: CASSEATGPNYGYTF
v_call: TRBV19; j_call: TRBJ1-1; clone_size: -; d_call: -; cdr3_nt: TGTGCCAGTAGTTCAAACAGGGTCACTGAAGCTTTCTTT; cdr3_aa: CASSSNRVTEAFF
v_call: TRBV6-5; j_call: TRBJ1-4; clone_size: few; d_call: TRBD1; cdr3_nt: TGTGCCAGCAAGCAGGGGGCTGCGCATGAAAAACTGTTTTTT; cdr3_aa: CASKQGAAHEKLFF
v_call: TRBV27; j_call: TRBJ2-7; clone_size: -; d_call: -; cdr3_nt: TGTGCCAGCAGGGGCGTTGGGGGCTTCGAGCAGTACTTC; cdr3_aa: CASRGVGGFEQYF
v_call: TRBV5-1; j_call: TRBJ1-2; clone_size: many; d_call: TRBD1; cdr3_nt: TGCGCCAGCAGCCAATCGACAGGGAACTATGGCTACACCTTC; cdr3_aa: CASSQSTGNYGYTF
v_call: TRBV18; j_call: TRBJ1-1; clone_size: few; d_call: -; cdr3_nt: TGTGCCAGCTCATCCACCCCGCGGGGGGACACTGAAGCTTTCTTT; cdr3_aa: CASSSTPRGDTEAFF
v_call: TRBV7-9; j_call: TRBJ1-4; clone_size: -; d_call: TRBD1; cdr3_nt: TGTGCCAGCGACAGGGAAGCAACTAATGAAAAACTGTTTTTT; cdr3_aa: CASDREATNEKLFF
v_call: TRBV5-6; j_call: TRBJ2-7; clone_size: few; d_call: -; cdr3_nt: TGTGCCAGCAGCTTGGGGTCTACCTACGAGCAGTACTTC; cdr3_aa: CASSLGSTYEQYF
v_call: TRBV7-9; j_call: TRBJ2-7; clone_size: -; d_call: -; cdr3_nt: TGTGCCAGCAGCTTATCCATCATCCAGGGGGGCCGCCTCTACGAGCAGTACTTC; cdr3_aa: CASSLSIIQGGRLYEQYF
v_call: TRBV6-5; j_call: TRBJ1-5; clone_size: -; d_call: TRBD1; cdr3_nt: TGCGCCAGCAGTAAGGACAGGGACCAGCCCCAGCATTTT; cdr3_aa: CASSKDRDQPQHF
v_call: TRBV6-1; j_call: TRBJ1-2; clone_size: -; d_call: -; cdr3_nt: TGTGCCAGCAGTGAGGGAGGGGGGGCTGGCTACACCTTC; cdr3_aa: CASSEGGGAGYTF
v_call: TRBV6-1; j_call: TRBJ2-3; clone_size: -; d_call: -; cdr3_nt: TGTGCCAGCAGTGAAGGACCACAGGGTGCCCGCACAGATACGCAGTATTTT; cdr3_aa: CASSEGPQGARTDTQYF
v_call: TRBV9; j_call: TRBJ2-2; clone_size: -; d_call: TRBD1; cdr3_nt: TGTGCCAGCAGCGTAGCCGGGACAGGGGGAATCGGGGAGCTGTTTTTT; cdr3_aa: CASSVAGTGGIGELFF
v_call: TRBV7-9; j_call: TRBJ2-3; clone_size: -; d_call: -; cdr3_nt: TGTGCCAGCAGCCACCAGGGCACAGATACGCAGTATTTT; cdr3_aa: CASSHQGTDTQYF
v_call: TRBV9; j_call: TRBJ2-3; clone_size: few; d_call: -; cdr3_nt: TGTGCCAGCAGCAGGGGCGGGGAGGCAGATACGCAGTATTTT; cdr3_aa: CASSRGGEADTQYF
v_call: TRBV5-1; j_call: TRBJ2-2; clone_size: -; d_call: TRBD1; cdr3_nt: TGCGCCAGCAGCGCGGGGACAGGGCCCGGGGAGCTGTTTTTT; cdr3_aa: CASSAGTGPGELFF
v_call: TRBV6-5; j_call: TRBJ1-1; clone_size: few; d_call: -; cdr3_nt: TGTGCCAGCAGTACTTTAACAGGTCGGACTGAAGCTTTCTTT; cdr3_aa: CASSTLTGRTEAFF
v_call: TRBV4-3; j_call: TRBJ2-3; clone_size: -; d_call: -; cdr3_nt: TGCGCCAGCAGCCAAGATGTACCTACCGATACGCAGTATTTT; cdr3_aa: CASSQDVPTDTQYF
v_call: TRBV6-1; j_call: TRBJ2-1; clone_size: -; d_call: TRBD2; cdr3_nt: TGTGCCAGCAGTGAGGGACTAGCGGCAGACAATGAGCAGTTCTTC; cdr3_aa: CASSEGLAADNEQFF
v_call: TRBV18; j_call: TRBJ2-3; clone_size: once; d_call: -; cdr3_nt: TGTGCCAGCTCACCAACTTTCGGGCGAGATACGCAGTATTTT; cdr3_aa: CASSPTFGRDTQYF
v_call: TRBV7-6; j_call: TRBJ2-2; clone_size: -; d_call: -; cdr3_nt: TGTGCCAGCACCTTAGGGAACACCGGGGAGCTGTTTTTT; cdr3_aa: CASTLGNTGELFF
v_call: TRBV10-3; j_call: TRBJ2-2; clone_size: -; d_call: TRBD2; cdr3_nt: TGTGCCACGATGACTTTGCGGGGGGGGTTGGAGGAGCTGTTTTTT; cdr3_aa: CATMTLRGGLEELFF
v_call: TRBV6-5; j_call: TRBJ1-1; clone_size: -; d_call: -; cdr3_nt: TGTGCCAGCAGTTACTCGGGGGGGCAGAGCACTGAAGCTTTCTTT; cdr3_aa: CASSYSGGQSTEAFF
v_call: TRBV6-6; j_call: TRBJ2-7; clone_size: -; d_call: TRBD1; cdr3_nt: TGTGCCAGCAGGCTCACAGGGGGCATCTACGAGCAGTACTTC; cdr3_aa: CASRLTGGIYEQYF
v_call: TRBV7-3; j_call: TRBJ2-3; clone_size: -; d_call: -; cdr3_nt: TGTGCCAGCAGCCCCGGGACTTTTAGCACAGATACGCAGTATTTT; cdr3_aa: CASSPGTFSTDTQYF
v_call: TRBV5-1; j_call: TRBJ2-3; clone_size: -; d_call: -; cdr3_nt: TGCGCCAGCAGCTTGGGTGTAAGCACAGATACGCAGTATTTT; cdr3_aa: CASSLGVSTDTQYF
v_call: TRBV6-5; j_call: TRBJ2-5; clone_size: -; d_call: TRBD2; cdr3_nt: TGTGCCAGCAGCCCGGGACTAGCTGAAGAGACCCAGTACTTC; cdr3_aa: CASSPGLAEETQYF
v_call: TRBV7-9; j_call: TRBJ2-7; clone_size: -; d_call: TRBD1; cdr3_nt: TGTGCCAGCAGCTTCTTCGGGACAGACTACGAGCAGTACTTC; cdr3_aa: CASSFFGTDYEQYF
v_call: TRBV30; j_call: TRBJ1-1; clone_size: -; d_call: -; cdr3_nt: TGTGCCTGTAAGGGGAACACTGAAGCTTTCTTT; cdr3_aa: CACKGNTEAFF
v_call: TRBV6-5; j_call: TRBJ2-7; clone_size: -; d_call: -; cdr3_nt: TGTGCCAGCAGTTACCGGACATACTCCTACGAGCAGTACTTC; cdr3_aa: CASSYRTYSYEQYF
v_call: TRBV5-1; j_call: TRBJ2-5; clone_size: -; d_call: -; cdr3_nt: TGCGCCAGCAGCTTGGGTCTGGAAGAGACCCAGTACTTC; cdr3_aa: CASSLGLEETQYF
v_call: TRBV2; j_call: TRBJ1-5; clone_size: -; d_call: -; cdr3_nt: TGTGCCACTGGGCAGAGTCCCAATCAGCCCCAGCATTTT; cdr3_aa: CATGQSPNQPQHF
v_call: TRBV6-1; j_call: TRBJ2-5; clone_size: -; d_call: TRBD1; cdr3_nt: TGTGCCAGCAAAAGGACAGGGAACCAAGAGACCCAGTACTTC; cdr3_aa: CASKRTGNQETQYF
v_call: TRBV4-2; j_call: TRBJ2-1; clone_size: -; d_call: TRBD2; cdr3_nt: TGTGCCAGCAGCCAAGCTGCCGAGCGGGAGTATGAGCAGTTCTTC; cdr3_aa: CASSQAAEREYEQFF
v_call: TRBV21-1; j_call: TRBJ2-3; clone_size: -; d_call: -; cdr3_nt: TGTGCCAGCAGGACCCGGGACTGTCGCACAGATACGCAGTATTTT; cdr3_aa: CASRTRDCRTDTQYF
v_call: TRBV10-3; j_call: TRBJ2-3; clone_size: few; d_call: TRBD2; cdr3_nt: TGTGCCATCAGCCCAGCGGGGGTCCCGACCCTCACGCAGTATTTT; cdr3_aa: CAISPAGVPTLTQYF
v_call: TRBV7-3; j_call: TRBJ2-2; clone_size: -; d_call: TRBD2; cdr3_nt: TGTGCCAGCAGCTTGGAACTAGCGGGAGCTGCGAACACCGGGGAGCTGTTTTTT; cdr3_aa: CASSLELAGAANTGELFF
v_call: TRBV6-5; j_call: TRBJ1-5; clone_size: -; d_call: TRBD1; cdr3_nt: TGTGCCAGCAGAGGACAGGGGGGGATTCAGCCCCAGCATTTT; cdr3_aa: CASRGQGGIQPQHF
v_call: TRBV5-4; j_call: TRBJ2-3; clone_size: -; d_call: -; cdr3_nt: TGTGCCAGCAGCCCCAGGGACTCCCTCACAGATACGCAGTATTTT; cdr3_aa: CASSPRDSLTDTQYF
v_call: TRBV9; j_call: TRBJ1-4; clone_size: -; d_call: -; cdr3_nt: TGTGCCAGCAGCCCTCGTTGGCAGGGTAATGAAAAACTGTTTTTT; cdr3_aa: CASSPRWQGNEKLFF
v_call: TRBV7-3; j_call: TRBJ2-5; clone_size: once; d_call: -; cdr3_nt: TGTGCCAGCAGCTTAGGTGGCATGGAGACCCAGTACTTC; cdr3_aa: CASSLGGMETQYF
v_call: TRBV14; j_call: TRBJ2-7; clone_size: -; d_call: TRBD1; cdr3_nt: TGTGCCAGTCGCGGACAGGGGACCTACGAGCAGTACTTC; cdr3_aa: CASRGQGTYEQYF
v_call: TRBV27; j_call: TRBJ1-1; clone_size: once; d_call: -; cdr3_nt: TGTGCCAGCAGTTTCAGAGGGACTGAAGCTTTCTTT; cdr3_aa: CASSFRGTEAFF
v_call: TRBV6-6; j_call: TRBJ1-2; clone_size: -; d_call: -; cdr3_nt: TGTGCCAGCACCGAAGGTGGCAGACCCTTGAACTATGGCTACACCTTC; cdr3_aa: CASTEGGRPLNYGYTF
v_call: TRBV7-2; j_call: TRBJ2-1; clone_size: -; d_call: -; cdr3_nt: TGTGCCAGCAGCTTAGGTTGGTCTAATGAGCAGTTCTTC; cdr3_aa: CASSLGWSNEQFF
v_call: TRBV11-3; j_call: TRBJ2-1; clone_size: -; d_call: -; cdr3_nt: TGTGCCAGCAGCTTAGACCGTAACTACAATGAGCAGTTCTTC; cdr3_aa: CASSLDRNYNEQFF